A selection of T cell receptor beta chains follows, all from one sample in a study of cytotoxic CD8 clonotypes in ibrutinib-treated CLL. Sequencing used immunoSEQ multiplex PCR; TCRdb keeps in-frame clones, though not all of them. The table includes over 65,000 clones, around two thirds detected once. Specimen: PBMCs, collected after 12 months of ibrutinib treatment. The receptors come from a human donor with chronic lymphocytic leukemia. Both conserved end residues are part of each CDR3. Fields, in order: clone size, D gene, J gene, V gene, CDR3 protein, CDR3 DNA. The D gene is left open where the match is weak. Only part of the rows carry a size: once, few, many, or a class if the clone is expanded.

- | TRBD2 | TRBJ2-1 | TRBV7-9 | CASSDPSRRGGRYNEQFF | TGTGCCAGCAGCGACCCCTCCCGGCGCGGGGGAAGGTACAATGAGCAGTTCTTC
- | - | TRBJ1-1 | TRBV5-4 | CASSLLGAGTEAFF | TGTGCCAGCAGCTTGTTGGGGGCGGGCACTGAAGCTTTCTTT
- | TRBD1 | TRBJ1-4 | TRBV30 | CAWMPGTGLNEKLFF | TGTGCCTGGATGCCTGGGACAGGACTTAATGAAAAACTGTTTTTT
- | TRBD1 | TRBJ2-2 | TRBV19 | CASRMGQGVSNTGELFF | TGTGCCAGTAGGATGGGACAGGGGGTGTCGAACACCGGGGAGCTGTTTTTT
- | - | TRBJ1-1 | TRBV7-9 | CASSKPARVTNTEAFF | TGTGCCAGCAGCAAACCCGCCAGGGTTACGAACACTGAAGCTTTCTTT
once | - | TRBJ1-1 | TRBV11-2 | CASSATGSETEAFF | TGTGCCAGCAGCGCGACAGGCTCGGAAACTGAAGCTTTCTTT
- | - | TRBJ1-2 | TRBV30 | CAWSVEGLFFPGYTF | TGTGCCTGGAGTGTAGAAGGGCTCTTCTTTCCTGGCTACACCTTC
few | TRBD1 | TRBJ1-6 | TRBV19 | CASSIDRGRSPLHF | TGTGCCAGTAGTATCGACAGGGGGCGGTCACCCCTCCACTTT
many | TRBD1 | TRBJ1-2 | TRBV19 | CASSTTGGVYGYTF | TGTGCCAGTAGTACGACAGGGGGCGTCTATGGCTACACCTTC
- | - | TRBJ1-1 | TRBV19 | CAQGRVWGLDTEAFF | TGTGCCCAGGGGCGGGTGTGGGGGCTCGACACTGAAGCTTTCTTT
- | - | TRBJ2-7 | TRBV7-2 | CASSPSTLHEQYF | TGTGCCAGCAGCCCCTCCACCCTTCACGAGCAGTACTTC
- | - | TRBJ1-2 | TRBV25-1 | CASSEGGYGYTF | TGTGCCAGCAGTGAAGGGGGATATGGCTACACCTTC
- | TRBD1 | TRBJ2-1 | TRBV7-9 | CASSSGQGAQFF | TGTGCCAGCAGCTCGGGACAGGGGGCGCAGTTCTTC
- | - | TRBJ2-3 | TRBV5-4 | CASSLGVGGTDTQYF | TGTGCCAGCAGCTTGGGAGTTGGAGGCACAGATACGCAGTATTTT
- | TRBD2 | TRBJ2-7 | TRBV9 | CASSETSPSYEQYF | TGTGCCAGCAGCGAGACTAGCCCATCCTACGAGCAGTACTTC